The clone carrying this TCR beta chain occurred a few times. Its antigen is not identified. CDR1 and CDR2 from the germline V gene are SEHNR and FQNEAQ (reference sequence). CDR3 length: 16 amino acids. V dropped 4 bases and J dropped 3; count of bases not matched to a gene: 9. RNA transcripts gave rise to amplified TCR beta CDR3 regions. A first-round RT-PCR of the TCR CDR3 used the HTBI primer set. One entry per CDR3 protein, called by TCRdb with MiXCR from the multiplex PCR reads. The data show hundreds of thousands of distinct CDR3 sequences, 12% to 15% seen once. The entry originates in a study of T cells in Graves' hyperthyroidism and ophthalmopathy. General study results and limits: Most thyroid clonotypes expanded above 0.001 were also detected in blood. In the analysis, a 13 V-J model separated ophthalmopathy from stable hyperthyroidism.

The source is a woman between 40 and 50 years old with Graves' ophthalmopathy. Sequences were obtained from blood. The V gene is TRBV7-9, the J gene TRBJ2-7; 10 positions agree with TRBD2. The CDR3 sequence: CASSSRTGLAIYEQYF. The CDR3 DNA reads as TGTGCCAGCAGCTCTCGAACGGGACTAGCGATCTACGAGCAGTACTTC.